The clone carrying this T cell receptor beta chain has a handful of counts. Antigen: not known. The sample belongs to a study of T cell repertoires in cytomegalovirus infection. On the study more broadly: Epitope selection comprised recently identified HLA-C-restricted CMV epitopes and well-studied HLA-B-restricted CMV epitopes. In public TCR beta signatures, there were indications of both CMV infection and matching HLA type. Broader study findings: Adding up the frequency of public TCR beta families identified people who carried CMV plus the relevant HLA. HLA-C-restricted TCR beta clonotypes specific for CMV led the ex vivo response.

The V gene's germline CDR1 is SGHAT and CDR2 FQNNGV. This CDR3 contains 11 residues. Trimming shortened V by 8 bases and J by 1 base, and 5 bases separated the two germline ends. TCRdb re-derived calls from the reads in MiXCR, one entry per CDR3 protein. The repertoire holds approximately 270,000 distinct CDR3 sequences, with around 20% as singletons. The TCR comes from a human donor in good health (CMV status not recorded). Some clones in this sample may be carry-over from other donors' samples. Here the sequenced sample was cultured PBMCs, taken from culture after CMV antigen stimulation. The V gene is TRBV11-2, the J gene TRBJ1-1; no clear D. For the CDR3, the DNA is TGTGCCAGCGAGAAGAACACTGAAGCTTTCTTT. It encodes CASEKNTEAFF.